A selection of T cell receptor beta chains follows, all from one sample in a study of blood T cell repertoires in COVID-19. TCRdb's table, derived via immunoSEQ multiplex PCR, lists solely in-frame clones and lacks some. The repertoire holds 180,000 or so clones, roughly 90% seen once, with around 1.3% in the top ten. Sequenced input: PBMCs or T cells enriched from blood (not recorded which). The source of these receptors is a human donor with acute COVID-19. The donor label of this sample is uncertain. Each CDR3 is given with its conserved first and last residue. A D gene is named only where the DNA matches it firmly. Size is omitted from some rows. Given values are once, few, many or a class for expanded clones.

TRBV19	-	TRBJ2-7	-	CASSIQGGAEQYF	TGTGCCAGTAGTATCCAGGGAGGAGCCGAGCAGTACTTC
TRBV5-1	-	TRBJ1-2	TRBD1	CASRPTPRDSYGYTF	TGCGCCAGCAGGCCTACCCCAAGGGACAGCTATGGCTACACCTTC
TRBV7-9	-	TRBJ2-2	-	CASTPPLTGELFF	TGTGCCAGCACCCCCCCCTTAACCGGGGAGCTGTTTTTT
TRBV11-2	few	TRBJ2-7	-	CASSLGGRTTSYEQYF	TGTGCCAGCAGCCTCGGGGGGCGCACAACCTCCTACGAGCAGTACTTC
TRBV5-4	-	TRBJ2-1	-	CASSRKQQDEQFF	TGTGCCAGCAGCAGGAAGCAGCAGGATGAGCAGTTCTTC
TRBV27	-	TRBJ2-1	TRBD2	CASSFWPSGSYNEQFF	TGTGCCAGCAGTTTTTGGCCTAGCGGCTCCTACAATGAGCAGTTCTTC
TRBV5-8	-	TRBJ1-5	TRBD1	CASSRTGLSNQPQHF	TGTGCCAGCAGCCGGACAGGGTTGAGCAATCAGCCCCAGCATTTT
TRBV4-3	-	TRBJ2-3	-	CASSQDGTDTQYF	TGCGCCAGCAGCCAAGACGGCACAGATACGCAGTATTTT
TRBV5-1	-	TRBJ1-1	TRBD1	CASSPQGAGFGNTEAFF	TGCGCCAGCAGCCCCCAGGGGGCGGGTTTTGGGAACACTGAAGCTTTCTTT
TRBV18	-	TRBJ1-5	-	CASSPTQGIQPQHF	TGTGCCAGCTCACCTACCCAGGGCATACAGCCCCAGCATTTT
TRBV14	-	TRBJ2-7	-	CASSQEAWWSEQYF	TGTGCCAGCAGCCAAGAAGCATGGTGGTCCGAGCAGTACTTC
TRBV18	-	TRBJ1-1	TRBD1	CASSPRKGQGPEAFF	TGTGCCAGCTCACCGAGAAAGGGACAGGGCCCTGAAGCTTTCTTT
TRBV5-6	-	TRBJ2-5	-	CASSFLAIQETQYF	TGTGCCAGCAGCTTTCTAGCTATACAAGAGACCCAGTACTTC
TRBV5-1	-	TRBJ2-1	TRBD1	CASSRDRGLDEQFF	TGCGCCAGCAGCCGGGACAGGGGGCTTGATGAGCAGTTCTTC
TRBV30	-	TRBJ1-2	-	CAWTPGENGYTF	TGTGCCTGGACCCCGGGGGAAAATGGCTACACCTTC
TRBV5-1	-	TRBJ2-6	-	CASGLSGGSPGANVLTF	TGCGCCAGCGGCCTCAGCGGTGGATCTCCTGGGGCCAACGTCCTGACTTTC
TRBV9	-	TRBJ2-2	-	CASSATGTGELFF	TGTGCCAGCAGCGCTACAGGGACCGGGGAGCTGTTTTTT
TRBV6-4	-	TRBJ1-6	TRBD1	CASSPTGEGNSPLHF	TGTGCCAGCAGTCCGACAGGGGAAGGAAATTCACCCCTCCACTTT
TRBV3-1/TRBV3-2	-	TRBJ2-5	TRBD2	CASSQGGETQYF	TGTGCCAGCAGCCAGGGGGGGGAGACCCAGTACTTC
TRBV27	-	TRBJ2-2	-	CASSLGGGLGELFF	TGTGCCAGCAGTTTAGGAGGGGGCCTCGGGGAGCTGTTTTTT
TRBV1	-	TRBJ2-7	-	CTSSQGDRGPPGEQYF	TGCACCAGCAGCCAAGGAGACAGGGGGCCCCCCGGGGAGCAGTACTTC
TRBV7-2	-	TRBJ2-3	TRBD2	CASATRASGTTSTDTQYF	TGTGCCAGCGCGACCCGAGCTAGCGGGACCACTAGCACAGATACGCAGTATTTT
TRBV11-2	-	TRBJ1-2	-	CASSLGGLYGYTF	TGTGCCAGCAGCTTAGGTGGGCTCTATGGCTACACCTTC
TRBV6-1	-	TRBJ1-3	-	CASSENVQTTIYF	TGTGCCAGCAGTGAAAATGTCCAAACAACCATATATTTT
TRBV5-1	-	TRBJ2-7	-	CASTGEVSDEQYF	TGCGCCAGCACCGGGGAAGTCTCGGACGAGCAGTACTTC
TRBV19	-	TRBJ2-7	-	CASSAGYEQYF	TGTGCCAGTAGTGCCGGTTACGAGCAGTACTTC
TRBV5-1	-	TRBJ2-3	TRBD2	CASGRAGLTDTQYF	TGCGCCAGCGGACGAGCGGGGCTCACAGATACGCAGTATTTT
TRBV27	-	TRBJ1-5	TRBD1	CASSVQGSNQPQHF	TGTGCCAGCAGTGTACAGGGGAGCAATCAGCCCCAGCATTTT